This T cell receptor (beta chain) was identified in a study of cytomegalovirus exposure and HLA in healthy donors. Trimming took 5 bases from V and 0 from J, leaving 14 bases between them. The CDR3 consists of 17 residues. Germline V gene sequence: CDR1 SGHNT, CDR2 YENEEA. This clone came up once. PCR used 60 Vbeta primers and 13 Jbeta primers. Only in-frame clones appear in the TCRdb table, and some are missing; sequencing was by immunoSEQ multiplex PCR. The sample gives about 67,000 clones, 65% to 70% of which show up once; roughly 2.1% is in the top ten. V usage is TRBV11-3 and J usage is TRBJ1-6; D is undetermined. This TCR derives from a woman aged 25 to 39 in good health and CMV-seronegative. The sample taken for sequencing was PBMCs. The CDR3: CASSPRVTVSYNSPLHF. DNA for the CDR3: TGTGCCAGCAGCCCTCGTGTCACAGTCTCCTATAATTCACCCCTCCACTTT.